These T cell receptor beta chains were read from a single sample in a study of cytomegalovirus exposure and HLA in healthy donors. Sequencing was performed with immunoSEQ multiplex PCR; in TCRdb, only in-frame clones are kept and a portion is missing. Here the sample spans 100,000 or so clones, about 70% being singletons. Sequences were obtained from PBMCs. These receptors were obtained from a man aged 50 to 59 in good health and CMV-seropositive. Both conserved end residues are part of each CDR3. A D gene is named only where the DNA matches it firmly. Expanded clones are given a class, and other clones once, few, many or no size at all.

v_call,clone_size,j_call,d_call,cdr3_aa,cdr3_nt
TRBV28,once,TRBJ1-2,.,CASSRAGDVHYGYTF,TGTGCCAGCAGCCGAGCCGGGGATGTGCACTATGGCTACACCTTC
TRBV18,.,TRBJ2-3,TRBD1,CASSQGTGTDTQYF,TGTGCCAGCTCACAAGGGACAGGGACAGATACGCAGTATTTT
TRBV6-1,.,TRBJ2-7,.,CASSEDRDIEQYF,TGTGCCAGCAGTGAAGACCGGGACATCGAGCAGTACTTC
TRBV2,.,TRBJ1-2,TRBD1,CASSEGTDPGYTF,TGTGCCAGCAGCGAAGGGACAGATCCCGGCTACACCTTC
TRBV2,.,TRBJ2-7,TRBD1,CASSEVRQGAPNEQYF,TGTGCCAGCAGTGAAGTACGGCAGGGGGCGCCGAACGAGCAGTACTTC
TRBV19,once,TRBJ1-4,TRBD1,CASSPRDSRNEKLFF,TGTGCCAGTAGTCCCAGGGACAGCCGTAATGAAAAACTGTTTTTT
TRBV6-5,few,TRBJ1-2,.,CASSSGDRIYGYTF,TGTGCCAGCAGCTCCGGCGACAGGATCTATGGCTACACCTTC
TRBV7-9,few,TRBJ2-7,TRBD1,CSSRQGASSYEQYF,TGTTCCAGCAGACAGGGGGCGAGCTCCTACGAGCAGTACTTC
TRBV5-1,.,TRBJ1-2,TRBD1,CASSFGGDSNYGYTF,TGCGCCAGCAGCTTTGGTGGGGACAGTAACTATGGCTACACCTTC
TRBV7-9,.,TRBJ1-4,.,CASSFPATNEKLFF,TGTGCCAGCAGCTTCCCCGCAACTAATGAAAAACTGTTTTTT
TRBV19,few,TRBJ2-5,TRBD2,CASSIVGLAWTQYF,TGTGCCAGTAGTATAGTGGGACTAGCATGGACCCAGTACTTC
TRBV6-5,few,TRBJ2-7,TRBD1,CASSRDRASYEQYF,TGTGCCAGCAGCCGGGACAGGGCATCCTACGAGCAGTACTTC
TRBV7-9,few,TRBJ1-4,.,CASSPNLWGGEKLFF,TGTGCCAGCAGCCCAAACTTGTGGGGCGGTGAAAAACTGTTTTTT
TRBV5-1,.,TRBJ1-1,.,CASRAGGGTEAFF,TGCGCCAGCAGGGCCGGGGGAGGGACTGAAGCTTTCTTT
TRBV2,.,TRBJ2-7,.,CASSEAGEQYF,TGTGCCAGCAGTGAAGCCGGCGAGCAGTACTTC
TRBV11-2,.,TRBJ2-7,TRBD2,CASSPGTSGFSMEQYF,TGTGCCAGCAGCCCTGGGACTAGCGGGTTTAGTATGGAGCAGTACTTC
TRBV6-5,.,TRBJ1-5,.,CASSYSGQARQPQHF,TGTGCCAGCAGTTACTCGGGGCAGGCAAGGCAGCCCCAGCATTTT
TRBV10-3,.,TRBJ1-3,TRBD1,CAISESTGAGNTIYF,TGTGCCATCAGTGAGTCGACAGGGGCGGGAAACACCATATATTTT
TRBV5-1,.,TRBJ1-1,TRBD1,CASSSTGADTEAFF,TGCGCCAGCAGCTCCACAGGGGCGGACACTGAAGCTTTCTTT
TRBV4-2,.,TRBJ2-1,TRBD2,CASSPLAGGHNEQFF,TGTGCCAGCAGCCCCCTAGCGGGAGGGCACAATGAGCAGTTCTTC
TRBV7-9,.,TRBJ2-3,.,CSSSLGRNLPTDTQYF,TGTTCCAGCAGCTTAGGCAGGAACCTTCCCACAGATACGCAGTATTTT
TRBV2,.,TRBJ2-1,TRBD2,CASSEGASGGANEQFF,TGTGCCAGCAGTGAAGGGGCTAGCGGGGGGGCAAATGAGCAGTTCTTC
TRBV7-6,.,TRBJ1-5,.,CASSPLPPAGSTGSNQPQHF,TGTGCCAGCAGCCCCCTTCCCCCGGCAGGGTCGACTGGAAGCAATCAGCCCCAGCATTTT
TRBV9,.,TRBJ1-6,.,CASSESLYNSPLHF,TGTGCCAGCAGCGAGAGCCTCTATAATTCACCCCTCCACTTT
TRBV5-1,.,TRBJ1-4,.,CASSGEVNEKLFF,TGCGCCAGCAGCGGAGAAGTCAATGAAAAACTGTTTTTT
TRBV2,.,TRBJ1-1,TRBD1,CASSAGQGHTEAFF,TGTGCCAGCAGTGCGGGACAGGGACACACTGAAGCTTTCTTT
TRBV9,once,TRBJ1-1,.,CASSVVEGRGGEAFF,TGTGCCAGCAGCGTAGTGGAGGGGAGGGGAGGTGAAGCTTTCTTT
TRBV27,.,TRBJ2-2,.,CASKQGPGELFF,TGTGCCAGTAAACAGGGCCCCGGGGAGCTGTTTTTT
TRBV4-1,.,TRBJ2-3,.,CASSQETAFTDTQYF,TGCGCCAGCAGCCAAGAAACAGCCTTCACAGATACGCAGTATTTT
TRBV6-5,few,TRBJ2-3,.,CASRSLDTQYF,TGTGCCAGCAGGAGTCTTGATACGCAGTATTTT
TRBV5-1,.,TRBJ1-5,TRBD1,CASSQGQGGQPQHF,TGCGCCAGCAGCCAGGGACAGGGTGGCCAGCCCCAGCATTTT
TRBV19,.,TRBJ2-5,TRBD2,CASSGQGLEQETQYF,TGTGCCAGTAGTGGGCAAGGACTAGAACAAGAGACCCAGTACTTC
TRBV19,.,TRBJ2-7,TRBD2,CASSILGGRYYEQYF,TGTGCCAGTAGTATCTTGGGCGGGAGGTACTACGAGCAGTACTTC
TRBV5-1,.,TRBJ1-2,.,CASSLALANYGYTF,TGCGCCAGCAGCTTGGCCCTGGCAAACTATGGCTACACCTTC
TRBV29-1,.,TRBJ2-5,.,CSVEKGGPETQYF,TGCAGCGTTGAAAAGGGGGGGCCGGAGACCCAGTACTTC
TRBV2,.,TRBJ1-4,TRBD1,CASSEQQGATNEKLFF,TGTGCCAGCAGTGAACAGCAGGGGGCGACTAATGAAAAACTGTTTTTT
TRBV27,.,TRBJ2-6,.,CASSRVTDHASSGANVLTF,TGTGCCAGCAGCCGAGTGACAGACCATGCCTCCTCTGGGGCCAACGTCCTGACTTTC
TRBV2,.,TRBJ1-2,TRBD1,CASTGDRAHLYGYTF,TGTGCCAGCACCGGGGACAGGGCCCACCTCTATGGCTACACCTTC
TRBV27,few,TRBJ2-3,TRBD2,CASSLSLAGGPRTAQYF,TGTGCCAGCAGTTTATCACTCGCGGGGGGGCCGCGGACCGCGCAGTATTTT
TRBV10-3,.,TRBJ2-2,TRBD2,CAISDASGSFGGELFF,TGTGCCATCAGTGACGCTAGCGGGAGTTTTGGAGGGGAGCTGTTTTTT
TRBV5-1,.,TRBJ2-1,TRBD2,CASSWGLAGGYNEQFF,TGCGCCAGCAGCTGGGGACTAGCGGGGGGATACAATGAGCAGTTCTTC
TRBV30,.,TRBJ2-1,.,CAWSVHERNEQFF,TGTGCCTGGAGTGTACATGAGCGTAATGAGCAGTTCTTC
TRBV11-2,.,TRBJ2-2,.,CASSLVGGGELFF,TGTGCCAGCAGCTTAGTGGGGGGCGGGGAGCTGTTTTTT
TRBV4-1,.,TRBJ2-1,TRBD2,CASSRQEVLAGDEQFF,TGCGCCAGCAGCCGCCAAGAAGTACTAGCGGGAGATGAGCAGTTCTTC
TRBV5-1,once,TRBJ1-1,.,CASSLNRANTEAFF,TGCGCCAGCAGCTTAAACAGGGCGAACACTGAAGCTTTCTTT
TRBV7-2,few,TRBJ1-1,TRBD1,CASSWAGGGSEAFF,TGTGCCAGCAGCTGGGCAGGGGGCGGCTCCGAAGCTTTCTTT
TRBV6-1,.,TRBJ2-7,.,CASSVLQAGNSGQYF,TGTGCCAGCAGTGTGTTACAGGCTGGGAATAGTGGGCAGTACTTC
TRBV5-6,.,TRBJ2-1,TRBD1,CASSSRDRGYGWDNEQFF,TGTGCCAGCAGCTCCCGGGACAGGGGGTATGGTTGGGACAATGAGCAGTTCTTC
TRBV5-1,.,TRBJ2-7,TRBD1,CASSLEEQGAGEQYF,TGCGCCAGCAGCTTAGAGGAGCAGGGGGCGGGCGAGCAGTACTTC
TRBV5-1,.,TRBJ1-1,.,CASSPGHLNTEAFF,TGCGCCAGCAGCCCGGGACACCTAAACACTGAAGCTTTCTTT
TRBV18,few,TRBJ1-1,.,CASSPLADTSEAFF,TGTGCCAGCTCACCCCTCGCGGACACCAGTGAAGCTTTCTTT
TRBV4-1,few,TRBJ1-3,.,CASSSAERGNTIYF,TGCGCCAGCAGCTCCGCGGAGCGAGGAAACACCATATATTTT
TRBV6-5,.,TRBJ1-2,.,CASSRAGTNYGYTF,TGTGCCAGCAGCCGAGCAGGGACTAACTATGGCTACACCTTC
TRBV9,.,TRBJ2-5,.,CASSPRTAGGAQYF,TGTGCCAGCAGCCCGAGGACGGCGGGTGGGGCCCAGTACTTC